What follows are 27 T cell receptor beta chains derived from one specimen sequenced in a study of OX40 agonist ivuxolimab in advanced cancers. Library generation was performed with the immunoSEQ multiplex PCR assay. Sourced from immuneACCESS, this table was stored by TCRdb with only in-frame sequences that have V and J called. A share of the clones is absent; for the studies checked, an unresolved V gene accounts for under half, and the remainder has no known explanation. Recorded for this sample are about 50,000 clones; 70% to 90% of them occurred a single time. The top ten clones comprise about 0.64% of the sample. This sample comprised CD4+ or CD8+ T cells sorted from blood, obtained in a trial of the OX40 agonist ivuxolimab. All receptors derive from an adult with an advanced solid tumor such as melanoma, head and neck, liver or kidney cancer.

V gene TRBV27 combines with J gene TRBJ1-6; 9 bases match TRBD1. V gave up 4 bases and J gave up 9 bases; unmatched junction bases: 4. This CDR3 comprises 14 residues. Germline loops: CDR1 MNHEY, CDR2 SMNVEV (reference sequence). CDR3 region: CASSSTGGSSPLHF. CDR3 nucleotides: TGTGCCAGCAGTTCCACAGGGGGCAGTTCACCCCTCCACTTT.

This chain connects TRBV6-5 to TRBJ1-3; a weak D match, TRBD1 (5 bases). CDR3 length: 13 amino acids. Germline values: CDR1 MNHEY, CDR2 SVGAGI. V lost 6 bases to trimming and J lost 0 bases, with 6 bases between them. CDR3 DNA: TGTGCCAGCAGACAGGACTCTGGAAACACCATATATTTT. It is translated as CASRQDSGNTIYF.

This clone was picked up one time. The chain carries TRBV5-8 and TRBJ1-5; D possibly corresponds to TRBD1 (6 bases). CDR3 length: 15 residues. Trimming cost V 7 bases and J 1 base, with 15 bases left between them. From germline, CDR1 is SGHTS and CDR2 YDEGEE. In DNA form, the CDR3 reads TGTGCCAGCGCGTCCGGGGGCCTCAGCAATCAGCCCCAGCATTTT. Translated, it gives CASASGGLSNQPQHF. The entire variable domain, with the rest obtained from reference TRBV5-8 and TRBJ1-5, is as follows: EAGVTQSPTHLIKTRGQQATLRCSPISGHTSVYWYQQALGLGLQFLLWYDEGEERNRGNFPPRFSGRQFPNYSSELNVNALELEDSALYLCASASGGLSNQPQHFGDGTRLSIL.

This sequence joins TRBV6-5 and TRBJ1-1; D is ambiguous. The CDR3 is made up of 13 amino acids. Germline assignment: CDR1 MNHEY and CDR2 SVGAGI. Trimming left V 8 bases short and J 1 base short, with 11 bases between. CDR3 sequence reads: CASYQGTNTEAFF. The CDR3 DNA reads TGTGCCAGCTATCAAGGAACGAACACTGAAGCTTTCTTT.

The chain is built from TRBV27 and TRBJ2-3, with 9 positions matching TRBD1. There are 15 residues in the CDR3. V shed 5 bases and J 4 bases; nucleotides not matched to a gene: 7. CDR1 is MNHEY, CDR2 SMNVEV, per germline (reference sequence). This CDR3 is CASSPGTGFSDTQYF. The CDR3 DNA reads as TGTGCCAGCAGTCCGGGGACAGGGTTTTCAGATACGCAGTATTTT.

The chain links TRBV19 to TRBJ2-1; 7 bases are shared with TRBD2. Germline CDR1 LNHDA, CDR2 SQIVND (reference sequence). J was trimmed by 5 bases and V by 7 bases; bases with no gene match: 11. This CDR3 has 15 residues. The CDR3 DNA reads as TGTGCCAGTAATGGGCGGGAGAGCATTCACAATGAGCAGTTCTTC. It translates to CASNGRESIHNEQFF.

In its sample, this clone was seen once. This chain connects TRBV30 to TRBJ1-2, with 7 nucleotides matching TRBD1. Germline V lookup: CDR1 GTSNPN, CDR2 SVGIG (reference sequence). The J segment lost 6 bases and the V segment lost 3 bases, leaving 13 bases of the junction unmatched. This CDR3 comprises 15 residues. CDR3 in DNA: TGTGCCTGGAGCGGTCCCCACGGAGACAGGGATGGCTACACCTTC. It yields the protein CAWSGPHGDRDGYTF.

The chain combines TRBV6-6 with TRBJ2-5; 10 positions agree with TRBD2. V dropped 7 bases and J dropped 5; count of bases not matched to a gene: 13. Germline V lookup: CDR1 MNHNY, CDR2 SVGAGI (reference sequence). This CDR3 region has 16 residues. The CDR3 loop reads CASNRLAGLGIETQYF. The CDR3 bases are TGTGCCAGCAACAGACTAGCGGGCTTGGGGATCGAGACCCAGTACTTC.

The chain uses TRBV5-1 and TRBJ2-5; TRBD1 matches at 9 bases. V was clipped by 3 bases and J by 4 bases; unmatched bases: 1. The CDR3 contains 13 residues. The germline V gene encodes CDR1 SGHRS and CDR2 YFSETQ. CDR3 in amino acids: CASSSGQGETQYF. As DNA, the CDR3 is TGCGCCAGCAGCTCGGGACAGGGAGAGACCCAGTACTTC.

The V and J genes are TRBV9 and TRBJ2-7, with a possible D match to TRBD1 (6 bases). Trimming removed 1 base at V and 4 bases at J, with 15 bases between. Germline loops: CDR1 SGDLS, CDR2 YYNGEE. CDR3 length: 15 residues. The CDR3 protein is CASSVREDSPYEQYF. The CDR3 DNA sequence: TGTGCCAGCAGCGTAAGAGAGGACAGCCCTTACGAGCAGTACTTC.

This clone was seen just once. The J gene is TRBJ2-5, the V gene TRBV10-3; 7 positions agree with TRBD1. V dropped 3 bases and J dropped 1; count of bases not matched to a gene: 5. The CDR3 has 15 residues. CDR1 and CDR2 (germline): ENHRY, SYGVKD. CDR3 protein: CAISDHDRAQETQYF. CDR3 nucleotide sequence: TGTGCCATCAGTGACCACGACAGGGCCCAAGAGACCCAGTACTTC.

The chain links TRBV2 to TRBJ2-3; weak D call: TRBD1 (5 bases). The CDR3 sequence is 15 residues long. V lost 9 bases and J 5 bases, leaving 21 bases between the germline ends. CDR1 and CDR2 (germline): SNHLY, FYNNEI. The CDR3 sequence: CARGAGTGLGDTQYF. The CDR3 DNA reads TGTGCCAGAGGGGCAGGAACTGGGCTTGGAGATACGCAGTATTTT.

This clone was seen a single time. The chain links TRBV23-1 to TRBJ2-5; 7 nucleotides line up with TRBD2. TRBV23-1 is marked as an open reading frame, function uncertain. CDR3 length: 13 residues. Trimming took 8 bases from V and 5 from J; bases not matched to a gene: 8. Here the CDR3 reads CASPWGGTETQYF. The CDR3 nucleotides are TGCGCCAGCCCGTGGGGGGGGACGGAGACCCAGTACTTC.

The chain employs TRBV14 and TRBJ2-7; 9 nucleotides agree with TRBD1. Germline assignment: CDR1 SGHDN and CDR2 FVKESK. The V segment lost 3 bases and the J segment 7 bases; nucleotides outside the gene matches: 4. The CDR3 runs to 13 residues. The CDR3 is CASSQTGGKEQYF. The CDR3 DNA is TGTGCCAGCAGCCAGACAGGGGGTAAAGAGCAGTACTTC.

This clone is a singleton in its sample. The CDR3 is CSAPDSHGYTF. The DNA of the CDR3 is TGCAGTGCTCCGGACAGCCATGGCTACACCTTC. The chain joins TRBV20-1 to TRBJ1-2; tentatively, D is TRBD1 (6 bases). V shed 5 bases and J shed 6 bases, with 10 bases lying between them. Germline CDR1 DFQATT, CDR2 SNEGSKA (reference sequence). The CDR3 runs 11 residues.

This chain joins TRBV19 and TRBJ2-3; no clear D gene. V lost 6 bases and J lost 0, with 13 bases in between. The CDR3 contains 15 residues. Germline values: CDR1 LNHDA, CDR2 SQIVND (reference sequence). The CDR3 sequence: CASRPNPPSTDTQYF. CDR3 DNA sequence: TGTGCCAGTAGGCCAAATCCCCCTAGCACAGATACGCAGTATTTT.

This chain links TRBV5-6 with TRBJ2-5; possible D gene TRBD2, 6 bases. V lost 4 bases, J lost 4 bases, and 17 bases lay in between. The germline CDR1 and CDR2 sequences are SGHDT and YYEEEE. The CDR3 totals 15 residues. The CDR3 DNA reads as TGTGCCAGCAGCGGGGAGGTGGGGGTCGGAGAGACCCAGTACTTC. This encodes CASSGEVGVGETQYF.

This chain joins TRBV30 and TRBJ2-2, with 14 bases matching TRBD2. The CDR3 has 16 amino acids. The V and J ends lost 5 bases and 5 bases, in that order; junction bases with no gene match: 7. CDR1 is GTSNPN, CDR2 SVGIG, per germline (reference sequence). The CDR3, as DNA: TGTGCCTGGTCCTCGGGACTAGCGGGAGTTACCGGGGAGCTGTTTTTT. It specifies CAWSSGLAGVTGELFF.

The V gene is TRBV7-9, the J gene TRBJ2-3; 15 nucleotides align to TRBD2. Germline CDR1 reads SEHNR; CDR2 reads FQNEAQ (reference sequence). The CDR3 runs to 17 residues. V shed 5 bases and J 2 bases; nucleotides not matched to a gene: 5. The DNA for the CDR3 is TGTGCCAGCAGCAGGGGACTAGCGGGAGGAAACACAGATACGCAGTATTTT. Residues: CASSRGLAGGNTDTQYF.

This rearrangement joins TRBV11-3 to TRBJ2-1, with 8 bases identical to TRBD2. The CDR3 runs to 12 residues. The junction had 2 bases not matched to a gene; V was cut back by 4 bases and J by 9 bases. Germline values: CDR1 SGHNT, CDR2 YENEEA. The CDR3 DNA reads as TGTGCCAGCAGCTCGCGGGAGGCTGAGCAGTTCTTC. Its translation: CASSSREAEQFF.

The CDR3 DNA sequence: TGTGCCAGCTCACCGGACGGACAGAGCAATCAGCCCCAGCATTTT. It specifies CASSPDGQSNQPQHF. The chain couples TRBV18 to TRBJ1-5, with a tentative D call TRBD1 (6 bases). CDR3 size: 15 residues. Germline CDR1 is KGHSH and CDR2 is LQKENI. Trimming removed 3 bases at V and 1 base at J, with 10 bases between.

The chain couples TRBV27 to TRBJ2-2; D perhaps matches TRBD2 (5 bases). From germline, CDR1 is MNHEY and CDR2 SMNVEV (reference sequence). V lost 8 bases to trimming and J lost 5 bases, with 12 bases between them. The CDR3 is made up of 13 amino acids. CDR3 sequence reads: CASRGLGTGELFF. Here the CDR3 DNA reads TGTGCCAGCCGCGGACTCGGGACCGGGGAGCTGTTTTTT.

The V and J genes are TRBV5-3 and TRBJ2-3; 8 positions agree with TRBD2. TRBV5-3 is filed as an ORF, its function uncertain. CDR3 length: 17 residues. Trimming removed 2 bases from V and 4 bases from J; junction bases left unmatched: 12. The CDR3 nucleotides are TGTGCCAGAAGCTTAACGGAAGCGGGAGTTCGCCCAGATACGCAGTATTTT. Its protein is CARSLTEAGVRPDTQYF.

The gene calls are TRBV7-9 and TRBJ2-1; 10 bases match TRBD2. The CDR3 loop spans 15 amino acids. Germline V lookup: CDR1 SEHNR, CDR2 FQNEAQ (reference sequence). Trimming removed 3 bases from V and 8 bases from J; junction bases left unmatched: 7. DNA for the CDR3: TGTGCCAGCAGCTTGGAGGGACTAGCGAGCGATGAGCAGTTCTTC. As protein: CASSLEGLASDEQFF.

V gene TRBV6-5 combines with J gene TRBJ2-1, with 7 bases aligning to TRBD2. This CDR3 spans 15 amino acids. Trimming removed 6 bases from V and 5 bases from J; junction bases left unmatched: 10. In germline, CDR1 is MNHEY, CDR2 SVGAGI. The CDR3 loop is CASSPGLTRNNEQFF. In DNA, the CDR3 is TGTGCCAGCAGCCCGGGACTAACGCGGAACAATGAGCAGTTCTTC.

The chain uses TRBV7-8 and TRBJ2-3; TRBD2 agrees at 11 bases. CDR1 SGHVS and CDR2 FQNEAQ come from the germline V gene. This CDR3 has 15 amino acids. With 2 bases clipped from V and 3 bases from J, the junction kept 1 base outside the gene matches. The CDR3 nucleotides are TGTGCCAGCAGCTTAAGGACTAGCGGGACAGATACGCAGTATTTT. It yields the protein CASSLRTSGTDTQYF.

The rearrangement joins TRBV10-1 to TRBJ2-1; 7 positions agree with TRBD2. The CDR3 extends over 16 amino acids. V lost 0 bases and J lost 7; bases outside the gene matches: 9. Per germline, CDR1 WNHNN and CDR2 SYGVQD (reference sequence). The CDR3 bases are TGCGCCAGCAGTGAGTCGGTGCTAGCGGCATCTAATGAGCAGTTCTTC. This translates into CASSESVLAASNEQFF.